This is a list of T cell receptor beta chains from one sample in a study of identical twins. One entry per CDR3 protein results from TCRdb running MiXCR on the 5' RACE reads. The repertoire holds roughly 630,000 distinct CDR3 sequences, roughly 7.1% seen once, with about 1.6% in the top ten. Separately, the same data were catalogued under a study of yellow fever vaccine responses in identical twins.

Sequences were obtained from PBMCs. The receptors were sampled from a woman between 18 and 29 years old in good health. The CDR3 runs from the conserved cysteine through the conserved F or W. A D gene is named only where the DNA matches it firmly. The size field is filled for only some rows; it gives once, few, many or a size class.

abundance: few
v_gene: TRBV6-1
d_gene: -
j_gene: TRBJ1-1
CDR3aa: CASSDGQLMNTEAFF
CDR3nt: TGTGCCAGCAGTGACGGACAGCTCATGAACACTGAAGCTTTCTTT

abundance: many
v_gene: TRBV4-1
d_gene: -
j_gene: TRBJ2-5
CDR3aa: CASSQDLFVGLALGETQYF
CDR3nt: TGCGCCAGCAGCCAAGATTTATTCGTGGGCCTAGCCCTCGGAGAGACCCAGTACTTC

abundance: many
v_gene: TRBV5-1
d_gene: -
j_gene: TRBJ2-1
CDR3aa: CASSLNSFNEQFF
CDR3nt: TGCGCCAGCAGCTTGAACAGCTTCAATGAGCAGTTCTTC

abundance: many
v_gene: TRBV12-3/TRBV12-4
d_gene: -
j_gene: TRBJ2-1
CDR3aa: CASSLAGATVEQFF
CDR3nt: TGTGCCAGCAGTTTAGCTGGCGCAACCGTAGAGCAGTTCTTC

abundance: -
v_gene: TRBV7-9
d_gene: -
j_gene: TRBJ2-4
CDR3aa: CASSASNIQYF
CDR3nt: TGTGCCAGCAGCGCCTCAAACATTCAGTACTTC

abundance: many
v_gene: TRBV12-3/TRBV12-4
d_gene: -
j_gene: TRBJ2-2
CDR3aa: CASTPAAGTGELFF
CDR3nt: TGTGCCAGCACCCCGGCGGCAGGGACCGGGGAGCTGTTTTTT

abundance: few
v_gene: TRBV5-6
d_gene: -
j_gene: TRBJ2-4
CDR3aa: CASSSRYLAKNIQYF
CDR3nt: TGTGCCAGCAGCTCGAGGTACCTAGCCAAAAACATTCAGTACTTC

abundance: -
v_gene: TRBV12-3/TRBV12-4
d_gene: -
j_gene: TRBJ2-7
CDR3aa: CASSPIIRGSYEQYF
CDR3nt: TGTGCCAGCAGCCCGATAATCAGGGGATCCTACGAGCAGTACTTC

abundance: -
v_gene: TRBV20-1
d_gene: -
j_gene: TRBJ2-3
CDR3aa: CSALAPYTDTQYF
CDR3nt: TGCAGTGCCCTCGCGCCATACACAGATACGCAGTATTTT

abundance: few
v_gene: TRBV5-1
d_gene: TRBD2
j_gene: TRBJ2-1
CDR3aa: CASSADPSGVYNEQFF
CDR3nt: TGCGCCAGCAGCGCTGATCCTAGCGGGGTCTACAATGAGCAGTTCTTC

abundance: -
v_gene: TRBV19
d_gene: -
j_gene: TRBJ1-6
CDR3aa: CASSVGSWTPLHF
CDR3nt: TGTGCCAGTAGTGTTGGTTCGTGGACACCCCTCCACTTT